The 7 T cell receptor beta chains below come from one sample, sequenced in a study of blood T cell repertoires in COVID-19. Sequenced by immunoSEQ multiplex PCR; TCRdb stores in-frame clones only, minus some. The sample has around 300,000 clones; roughly 85% are singletons. Sequenced sample: peripheral blood. The receptors derive from a human donor in a cohort sampled during active COVID-19.

V and J are TRBV4-1 and TRBJ1-4; D gene ambiguous. The germline V gene has CDR1 MGHRA and CDR2 YSYEKL. This CDR3 is 15 amino acids long. The V end was cut by 4 bases, the J end by 4 bases, with 13 bases between. The CDR3 DNA sequence: TGCGCCAGCAGCCGGGAGGGAAGGTATAATGAAAAACTGTTTTTT. This gives the protein CASSREGRYNEKLFF.

V is TRBV21-1 and J is TRBJ2-6; the D segment call TRBD1 is taken from the table without a DNA check. TRBV21-1 constitutes a pseudogene. The length of the CDR3 is 21 residues. The CDR3 is CASSKSAVGSRGSGGANVLTF. DNA for the CDR3: TGTGCCAGCAGCAAGTCGGCTGTGGGGAGCAGGGGCTCGGGAGGGGCCAACGTCCTGACTTTC.

The V call is TRBV6-6, the J call TRBJ2-7, with a weak D call TRBD1 (5 bases). CDR3 length equals 12 residues. Trimming cost V 6 bases and J 6 bases, with 12 bases left between them. The germline gives CDR1 MNHNY, CDR2 SVGAGI (reference sequence). CDR3 nucleotide sequence: TGTGCCAGCAGGAAGGGGTATTCCGAGCAGTACTTC. Encoded protein: CASRKGYSEQYF.

This chain joins TRBV27 and TRBJ1-6; weak D call: TRBD1 (5 bases). The CDR3 totals 15 residues. The germline gives CDR1 MNHEY, CDR2 SMNVEV (reference sequence). V was shortened by 4 bases and J by 11 bases, with 18 bases between the two germline ends. CDR3 DNA sequence: TGTGCCAGCAGTTCCCCCTATCATTCGGGGGCACCCCTCCACTTT. Translating it yields CASSSPYHSGAPLHF.

V is TRBV19 and J is TRBJ2-5, with unresolved D. Trimming took off 5 bases at V and 2 bases at J, with 15 bases between the two ends. CDR1 is LNHDA, CDR2 SQIVND, per germline (reference sequence). CDR3 length: 15 amino acids. The CDR3 spells CASSRTPQRQETQYF. For the CDR3, the DNA is TGTGCCAGTAGTCGTACCCCCCAGCGACAAGAGACCCAGTACTTC.

V usage is TRBV4-2 and J usage is TRBJ2-2; 8 nucleotides line up with TRBD2. This CDR3 comprises 15 residues. The germline gives CDR1 LGHNA, CDR2 YNFKEQ. J was trimmed by 7 bases and V by 5 bases; bases with no gene match: 9. Here the CDR3 DNA reads TGTGCCAGCAGCACAAGAGCGGGAGAAGGCGGGGAGCTGTTTTTT. As protein: CASSTRAGEGGELFF.

The rearrangement links TRBV19 to TRBJ2-2, with 8 bases fitting TRBD1. V lost 5 bases, J lost 1 base, and 6 bases stayed unmatched. Germline lookup yields CDR1 LNHDA and CDR2 SQIVND (reference sequence). There are 16 residues in the CDR3. The CDR3 DNA reads TGTGCCAGTAGTGTAACGGGACAGGTGAACACCGGGGAGCTGTTTTTT. This sequence encodes CASSVTGQVNTGELFF.